This entry features one TCR beta chain sequence. Its matching antigen is unknown. TCRdb reprocessed the 5' RACE reads, keeping one entry per CDR3 protein, no DNA. This sample carries about 410,000 distinct CDR3 sequences, with about 10% going to the ten biggest clones. From germline, CDR1 is SGHKS and CDR2 YYEKEE (reference sequence). The CDR3 sequence is 15 residues long. The sample belongs to a study of T cells expressing NK-cell markers. About the research overall: Researchers got TCR beta repertoires out of sorted CD3+CD56+NKG2C+, CD3+CD56+NKG2C- and CD3+CD56-NKG2C+ T cells. The study sequenced eight donors, seven HCMV-seropositive and one seronegative. Study-level points and caveats: NKG2C+ dominant clonotypes from about 6 donors made up about 1.0-7.5% of CD8+ T cells. Researchers report these clonotypes also headed the CD3+CD56-NKG2C+ fraction in a handful of donors.

This rearrangement joins TRBV5-5 to TRBJ1-5; TCRdb lists TRBD1, though no DNA is available to test this call. Source material: blood T cells: a sorted CD56 or NKG2C T cell subset, CD4+ or CD8+ T cells, or bulk PBMC T cells (not recorded which). The clonotype was recovered from a woman between 45 and 60 years old in good health. The chain's CDR3 is CASSYSGFGNQPQHF.